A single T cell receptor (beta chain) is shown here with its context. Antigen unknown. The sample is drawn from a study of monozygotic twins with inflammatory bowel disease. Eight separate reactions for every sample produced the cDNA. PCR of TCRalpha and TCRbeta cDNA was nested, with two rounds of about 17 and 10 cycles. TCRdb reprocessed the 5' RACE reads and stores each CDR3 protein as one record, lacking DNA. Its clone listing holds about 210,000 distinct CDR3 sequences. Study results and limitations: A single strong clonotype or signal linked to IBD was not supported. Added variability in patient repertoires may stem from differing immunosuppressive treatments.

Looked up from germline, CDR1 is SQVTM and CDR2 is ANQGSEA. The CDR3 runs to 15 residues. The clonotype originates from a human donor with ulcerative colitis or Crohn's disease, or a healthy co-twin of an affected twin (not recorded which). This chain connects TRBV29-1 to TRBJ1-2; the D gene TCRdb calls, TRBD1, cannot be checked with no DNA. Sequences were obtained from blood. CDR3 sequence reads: CSVGGRAGEIGGYTF.